Below, 8 T cell receptor beta chains from the same sample are listed, as sequenced in a study of blood T cell repertoires in COVID-19 (dated by TCRdb to the early 2020s). Receptor amplification or capture employed the immunoSEQ multiplex PCR assay. The immuneACCESS repertoire file appears here via TCRdb, limited to in-frame rearrangements. These files lack a portion of the clones; in checked studies, under half of the deficit traces to unresolved V genes, and the cause of the others is not known. The sample table lists a few hundred thousand clones, about 87% of them with a count of one. Together, the top ten hold around 5% of the sample. What was sequenced was peripheral blood. These receptors were taken from a woman aged 55-70 years with COVID-19, enrolled during active disease.

The rearrangement uses TRBV27 and TRBJ1-1, with D hard to call. Trimming stripped 7 bases from V and 1 base from J, with 10 bases between. Per germline, CDR1 MNHEY and CDR2 SMNVEV (reference sequence). CDR3 length: 13 amino acids. CDR3 DNA sequence: TGTGCCAGCATTGGACTTGGGAACACTGAAGCTTTCTTT. Translating gives CASIGLGNTEAFF.

The chain links TRBV11-2 to TRBJ1-5; D may be TRBD1 (6 bases). The germline V and J ends were trimmed by 6 bases and 0 bases, with 12 bases remaining between them. This CDR3 has 15 amino acids. Germline loops: CDR1 SGHAT, CDR2 FQNNGV. In DNA, the CDR3 is TGTGCCAGCAGTTTGGACAGTCATAGCAATCAGCCCCAGCATTTT. It yields the protein CASSLDSHSNQPQHF.

J is TRBJ2-7 and V is TRBV6-5, with D perhaps matching TRBD2 (6 bases). Germline V gene sequence: CDR1 MNHEY, CDR2 SVGAGI. V was shortened by 6 bases and J by 4 bases, with 10 bases between the two germline ends. The CDR3 runs to 12 residues. CDR3 nucleotides: TGTGCCAGCAGCCGGGAGCGGTACGAGCAGTACTTC. This codes for CASSRERYEQYF.

This clone was observed a few times. The rearrangement links TRBV6-6 to TRBJ2-7; 9 positions agree with TRBD2. Per the germline V gene, CDR1 is MNHNY and CDR2 is SVGAGI (reference sequence). V was clipped by 4 bases and J by 3 bases; unmatched bases: 4. CDR3 size: 14 residues. This chain's CDR3 is CASSLISGSYEQYF. CDR3 sequence (DNA): TGTGCCAGCAGTTTGATTAGCGGGAGCTACGAGCAGTACTTC.

The chain has TRBV5-4 and TRBJ1-4, with 7 bases lining up with TRBD1. This CDR3 region has 14 residues. From germline, CDR1 is SGHNT and CDR2 YYREEE (reference sequence). V shed 0 bases and J 7 bases; nucleotides not matched to a gene: 3. The CDR3 reads CASSLEGAGEKLFF. CDR3 coding DNA: TGTGCCAGCAGCTTGGAGGGGGCTGGTGAAAAACTGTTTTTT.

V gene TRBV19 combines with J gene TRBJ2-5; a weak D match, TRBD1 (5 bases). The CDR3 loop spans 14 amino acids. The V end lost 5 bases, the J end lost 2 bases, and 12 bases lay between the germline ends. The germline V gene has CDR1 LNHDA and CDR2 SQIVND (reference sequence). The CDR3: CASSPINRQETQYF. CDR3 bases: TGTGCCAGTAGTCCGATAAACAGGCAAGAGACCCAGTACTTC.

The rearrangement links TRBV6-2 or TRBV6-3 to TRBJ1-2; 8 positions agree with TRBD1. Germline V gene sequence: CDR1 MNHEY, CDR2 SVGEGT. V shed 2 bases, J shed 3 bases, and the junction held 11 bases outside the gene matches. The length of the CDR3 is 17 residues. The CDR3 nucleotides are TGTGCCAGCAGTTACATCCCGGGACAGGCGAGGGACTATGGCTACACCTTC. Protein product: CASSYIPGQARDYGYTF.

This sequence joins TRBV4-3 and TRBJ2-7; the match to TRBD2 covers 8 bases. This CDR3 comprises 17 residues. Trimming removed 4 bases from V and 2 bases from J; junction bases left unmatched: 13. CDR1 is LGHNA, CDR2 YSLEER, per germline. The CDR3 here is CASSRNFQGAGAYEQYF. The CDR3 nucleotides read TGCGCCAGCAGCCGGAACTTCCAGGGAGCGGGGGCCTACGAGCAGTACTTC.